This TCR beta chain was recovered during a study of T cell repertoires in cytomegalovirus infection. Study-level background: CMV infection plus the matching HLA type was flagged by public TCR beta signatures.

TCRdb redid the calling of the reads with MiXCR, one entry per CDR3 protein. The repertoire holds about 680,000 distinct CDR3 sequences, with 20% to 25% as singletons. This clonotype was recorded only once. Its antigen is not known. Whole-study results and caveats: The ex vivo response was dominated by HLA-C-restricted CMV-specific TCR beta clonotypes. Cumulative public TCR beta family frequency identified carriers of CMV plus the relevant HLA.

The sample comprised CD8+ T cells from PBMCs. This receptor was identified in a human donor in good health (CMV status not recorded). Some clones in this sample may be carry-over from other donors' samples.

The CDR3: CASSLPAGVTYQETQYF. CDR3 nucleotide sequence: TGTGCCAGCAGCTTACCAGCGGGGGTAACGTACCAAGAGACCCAGTACTTC. The chain employs TRBV7-9 and TRBJ2-5; TRBD2 matches at 8 bases. CDR3 length: 17 amino acids. J gave up 0 bases and V 2 bases, and 8 bases lay outside the gene matches. Germline V lookup: CDR1 SEHNR, CDR2 FQNEAQ (reference sequence).